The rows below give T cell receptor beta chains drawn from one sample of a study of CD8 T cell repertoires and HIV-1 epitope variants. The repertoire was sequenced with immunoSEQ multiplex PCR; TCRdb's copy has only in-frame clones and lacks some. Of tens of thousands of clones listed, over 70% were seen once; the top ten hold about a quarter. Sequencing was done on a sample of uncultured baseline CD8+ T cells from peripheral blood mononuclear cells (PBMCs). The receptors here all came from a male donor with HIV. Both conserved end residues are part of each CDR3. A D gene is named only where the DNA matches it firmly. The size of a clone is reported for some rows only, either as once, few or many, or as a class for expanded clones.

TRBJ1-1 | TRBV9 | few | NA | CASSVGPGTTNTEAFF | TGTGCCAGCAGCGTAGGCCCCGGGACAACGAACACTGAAGCTTTCTTT
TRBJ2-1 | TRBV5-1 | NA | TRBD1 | CASSLTGEVTNEQFF | TGCGCCAGCAGCCTAACAGGGGAAGTTACGAATGAGCAGTTCTTC
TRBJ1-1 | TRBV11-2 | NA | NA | CASSLVRGTEAFF | TGTGCCAGCAGCCTGGTGAGGGGAACTGAAGCTTTCTTT
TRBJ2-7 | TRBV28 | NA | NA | CASNPGLGVDEQYF | TGTGCCAGCAATCCGGGACTCGGGGTCGACGAGCAGTACTTC
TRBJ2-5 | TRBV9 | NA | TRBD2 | CASSKRRAGEWETQYF | TGTGCCAGCAGCAAAAGGAGGGCGGGAGAATGGGAGACCCAGTACTTC
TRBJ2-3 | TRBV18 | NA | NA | CASSPPAGHGTQYF | TGTGCCAGCTCACCACCCGCGGGCCACGGTACGCAGTATTTT
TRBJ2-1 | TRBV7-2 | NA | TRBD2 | CASSLRREGRGEQFF | TGTGCCAGCAGCTTAAGGCGGGAGGGCAGGGGTGAGCAGTTCTTC
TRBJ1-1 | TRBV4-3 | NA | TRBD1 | CASSQDADRGKTEAFF | TGCGCCAGCAGCCAAGATGCGGACAGGGGTAAGACTGAAGCTTTCTTT
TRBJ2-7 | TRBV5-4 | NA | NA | CASSLQGTYEQYF | TGTGCCAGCAGCCTTCAGGGAACCTACGAGCAGTACTTC
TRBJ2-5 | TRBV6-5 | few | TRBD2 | CASTTPGGGGETQYF | TGTGCCAGCACTACCCCGGGGGGAGGCGGGGAGACCCAGTACTTC
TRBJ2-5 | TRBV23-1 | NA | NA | CASSQQGRETQYF | TGCGCCAGCAGTCAACAGGGAAGGGAGACCCAGTACTTC